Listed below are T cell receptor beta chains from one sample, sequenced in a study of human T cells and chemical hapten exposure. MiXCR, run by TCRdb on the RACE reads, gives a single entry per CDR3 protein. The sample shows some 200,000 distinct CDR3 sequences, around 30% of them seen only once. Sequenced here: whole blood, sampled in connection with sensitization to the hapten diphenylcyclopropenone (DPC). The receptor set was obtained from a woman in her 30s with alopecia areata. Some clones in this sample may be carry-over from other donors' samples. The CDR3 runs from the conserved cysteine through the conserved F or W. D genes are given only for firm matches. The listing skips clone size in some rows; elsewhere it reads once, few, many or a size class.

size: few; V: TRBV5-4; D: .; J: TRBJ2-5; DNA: TGTGCCAGCAGCGGCGGGGACAAAGAGACCCAGTACTTC; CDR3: CASSGGDKETQYF
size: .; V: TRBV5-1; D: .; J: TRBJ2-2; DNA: TGCGCCAGCAACGATGGGATAGCCGGGGAGCTGTTTTTT; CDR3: CASNDGIAGELFF
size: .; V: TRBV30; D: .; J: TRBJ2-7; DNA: TGTGCCTCCCGCGGTGCCTACGAGCAGTACTTC; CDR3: CASRGAYEQYF
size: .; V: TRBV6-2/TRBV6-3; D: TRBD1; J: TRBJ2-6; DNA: TGTGCCAGCAGTTCCGCGACAGGGGGGCCCGGGGCCAACGTCCTGACTTTC; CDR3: CASSSATGGPGANVLTF
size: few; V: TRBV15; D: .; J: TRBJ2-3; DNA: TGTGCCACCAGCAGCCCAATTGGTTCGATGTCAGATACGCAGTATTTT; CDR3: CATSSPIGSMSDTQYF
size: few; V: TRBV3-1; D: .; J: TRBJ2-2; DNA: TGTGCCAGCAGCCAAGCGGCCGGGGAGCTGTTTTTT; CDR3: CASSQAAGELFF
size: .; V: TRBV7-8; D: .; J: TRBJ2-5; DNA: TGTGCCAGCAGCTTACGCCTAGTGGGAGAGGAGACCCAGTACTTC; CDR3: CASSLRLVGEETQYF
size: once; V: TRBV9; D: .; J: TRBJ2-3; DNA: TGTGCCAGCAGCGTAGGAGTACTACCCCGAGACACGCAGTATTTT; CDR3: CASSVGVLPRDTQYF
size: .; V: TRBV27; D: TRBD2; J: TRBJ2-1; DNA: TGTGCCAGCAGTGCGCTCAGCGGGGGGGCAGGGAATGAGCAGTTCTTC; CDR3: CASSALSGGAGNEQFF
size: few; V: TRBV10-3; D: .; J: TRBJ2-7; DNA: TGTGCCATCAGTGAGTCGAGGGAGCAGTACTTC; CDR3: CAISESREQYF
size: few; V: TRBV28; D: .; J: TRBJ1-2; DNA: TGTGCCAGCAGTCAAACAAGGACCTATGGCTACACCTTC; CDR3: CASSQTRTYGYTF
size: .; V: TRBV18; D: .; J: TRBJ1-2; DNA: TGTGCCAGCTCACCCCGACGGGCCCCAGATGGCTACACCTTC; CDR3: CASSPRRAPDGYTF
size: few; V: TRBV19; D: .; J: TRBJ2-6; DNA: TGTGCCACCTCATCGTCTTGGGCTGGGGCCAACGTCCTGACTTTC; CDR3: CATSSSWAGANVLTF
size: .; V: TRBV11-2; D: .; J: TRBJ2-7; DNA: TGTGCCAGCAGCTTAGTTACAGCCCCCAACTACGAGCAGTACTTC; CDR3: CASSLVTAPNYEQYF
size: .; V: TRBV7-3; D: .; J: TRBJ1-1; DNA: TGTGCCAGCAGCTCGACAGTTGGCACTGAAGCTTTCTTT; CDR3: CASSSTVGTEAFF
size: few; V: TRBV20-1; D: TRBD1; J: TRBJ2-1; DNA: TGCAGTGCCGAGACAGGGAGTGGGGAGCAGTTCTTC; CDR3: CSAETGSGEQFF
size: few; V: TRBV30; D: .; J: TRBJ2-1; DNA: TGTGCCTGGAGTAGGGCTTACAATGAGCAGTTCTTC; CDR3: CAWSRAYNEQFF
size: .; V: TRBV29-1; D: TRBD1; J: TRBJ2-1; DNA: TGCAGCGTTGAATGGGGTAGAGGGGGCTGGGACAATGAGCAGTTCTTC; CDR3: CSVEWGRGGWDNEQFF
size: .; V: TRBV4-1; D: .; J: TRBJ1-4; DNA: TGCGCCAGCAGCCAAGATCAATTGCTCGGAGGTTATGAAAAACTGTTTTTT; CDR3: CASSQDQLLGGYEKLFF
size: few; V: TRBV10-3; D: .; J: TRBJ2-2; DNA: TGTGCCATCAGGAATATCGGGGAGCTGTTTTTT; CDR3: CAIRNIGELFF
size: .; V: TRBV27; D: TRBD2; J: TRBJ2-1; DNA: TGTGCCAGCAGAGAACGGGAGGGGCTAACTTCCCACAATGAGCAGTTCTTC; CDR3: CASREREGLTSHNEQFF
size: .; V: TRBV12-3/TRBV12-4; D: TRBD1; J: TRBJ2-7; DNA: TGTGCCAGCAGCCGTCGACAGGGGGCACGCGAGCAGTACTTC; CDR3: CASSRRQGAREQYF
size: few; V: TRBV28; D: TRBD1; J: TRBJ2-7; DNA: TGTGCCAGCCACCATCCGGGACAGGGGTACGAGCAGTACTTC; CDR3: CASHHPGQGYEQYF
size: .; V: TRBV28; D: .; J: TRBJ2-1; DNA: TGTGCCAGCAGTTTATCCGCCGACGAGCAGTTCTTC; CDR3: CASSLSADEQFF
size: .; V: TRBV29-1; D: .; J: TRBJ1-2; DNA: TGCAGCGTAGGGGCGGACTATGGCTACACCTTC; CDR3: CSVGADYGYTF
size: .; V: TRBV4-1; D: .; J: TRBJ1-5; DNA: TGCGCCAGCAGCCAAGATGAGGGGGGGGTTGGAAATCAGCCCCAGCATTTT; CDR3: CASSQDEGGVGNQPQHF